This is a list of T cell receptor beta chains from one sample in a study of T-cell memory formation after mild COVID-19. One entry per CDR3 protein results from TCRdb running MiXCR on the 5' RACE reads. Of over 120,000 distinct CDR3 sequences detected, around 27% appear once; the ten largest clones hold around a quarter. What was sequenced was PBMCs or a T cell subset sorted from them (not recorded which). The origin of the receptors is an adult woman who had mild COVID-19 (a few samples of this study predate the infection). Cell type and time point are not known. Each CDR3 is given with its conserved first and last residue. D genes are given only for firm matches. Expanded clones get a size class; other rows say once, few or many, or leave the size out.

D gene: NA; V gene: TRBV10-3; clone size: few; J gene: TRBJ2-1; CDR3 DNA: TGTGCCATCAGTGTGTTCCGGGACCAAAAATACAATGAGCAGTTCTTC; CDR3 protein: CAISVFRDQKYNEQFF
D gene: TRBD2; V gene: TRBV20-1; clone size: NA; J gene: TRBJ2-7; CDR3 DNA: TGCAGTGCTAGAGATCAAACTAGCGGATCCTACGAGCAGTACTTC; CDR3 protein: CSARDQTSGSYEQYF
D gene: NA; V gene: TRBV20-1; clone size: few; J gene: TRBJ2-1; CDR3 DNA: TGCAGTGCTAGCGGGACCATTTCCTACAATGAGCAGTTCTTC; CDR3 protein: CSASGTISYNEQFF
D gene: NA; V gene: TRBV4-2; clone size: NA; J gene: TRBJ2-7; CDR3 DNA: TGTGCCAGCAGCCCCGACGGACACGAGCAGTACTTC; CDR3 protein: CASSPDGHEQYF
D gene: NA; V gene: TRBV5-1; clone size: few; J gene: TRBJ2-3; CDR3 DNA: TGCGCCAGCAGCTTGGAAAAGGATCCAGATACGCAGTATTTT; CDR3 protein: CASSLEKDPDTQYF
D gene: NA; V gene: TRBV6-4; clone size: NA; J gene: TRBJ2-1; CDR3 DNA: TGTGCCAGCAGTGAATCGGACTACAATGAGCAGTTCTTC; CDR3 protein: CASSESDYNEQFF
D gene: NA; V gene: TRBV4-2; clone size: NA; J gene: TRBJ2-3; CDR3 DNA: TGTGCCAGCAGCGCCCCCGGCGGAGGTGTAGGTGCAGATACGCAGTATTTT; CDR3 protein: CASSAPGGGVGADTQYF
D gene: NA; V gene: TRBV28; clone size: NA; J gene: TRBJ2-1; CDR3 DNA: TGTGCCAGCAGTTTTCTGGAGTCTTCCTACAATGAGCAGTTCTTC; CDR3 protein: CASSFLESSYNEQFF
D gene: TRBD2; V gene: TRBV20-1; clone size: NA; J gene: TRBJ2-7; CDR3 DNA: TGCAGTGCTAGAGCTTATAGCGGGGGGCCCTCCTACGAGCAGTACTTC; CDR3 protein: CSARAYSGGPSYEQYF
D gene: NA; V gene: TRBV29-1; clone size: few; J gene: TRBJ1-4; CDR3 DNA: TGCAGCGCGGCAGCCTTGGGAGAAAAACTGTTTTTT; CDR3 protein: CSAAALGEKLFF
D gene: NA; V gene: TRBV15; clone size: NA; J gene: TRBJ1-1; CDR3 DNA: TGTGCCACCAGCAGAGATCGTGAGTCAGGGATATACACTGAAGCTTTCTTT; CDR3 protein: CATSRDRESGIYTEAFF
D gene: NA; V gene: TRBV11-2; clone size: NA; J gene: TRBJ2-2; CDR3 DNA: TGTGCCGGACGACCGGGGTACGGTTCCGGGGAGCTGTTTTTT; CDR3 protein: CAGRPGYGSGELFF
D gene: TRBD1; V gene: TRBV3-1; clone size: NA; J gene: TRBJ1-2; CDR3 DNA: TGTGCCAGCAGCCAAGGGGGACAGGCGCACTATGGCTACACCTTC; CDR3 protein: CASSQGGQAHYGYTF
D gene: NA; V gene: TRBV5-5; clone size: NA; J gene: TRBJ1-1; CDR3 DNA: TGTGCCAGCCAACCGACGAACACTGAAGCTTTCTTT; CDR3 protein: CASQPTNTEAFF
D gene: NA; V gene: TRBV5-1; clone size: NA; J gene: TRBJ2-3; CDR3 DNA: TGCGCCAGCAGCTCTCGACTCACTAGCACAGATACGCAGTATTTT; CDR3 protein: CASSSRLTSTDTQYF
D gene: TRBD1; V gene: TRBV11-3; clone size: NA; J gene: TRBJ1-2; CDR3 DNA: TGTGCCAGCCGGGACAGCGGGAACTATGGCTACACCTTC; CDR3 protein: CASRDSGNYGYTF
D gene: TRBD1; V gene: TRBV18; clone size: NA; J gene: TRBJ1-2; CDR3 DNA: TGTGCCAGCTCACCGGGAGGGGGCGCGTACTATGGCTACACCTTC; CDR3 protein: CASSPGGGAYYGYTF
D gene: TRBD1; V gene: TRBV27; clone size: NA; J gene: TRBJ2-1; CDR3 DNA: TGTGCCAGCAGTGCCCCGGACAGGGGCTACAATGAGCAGTTCTTC; CDR3 protein: CASSAPDRGYNEQFF